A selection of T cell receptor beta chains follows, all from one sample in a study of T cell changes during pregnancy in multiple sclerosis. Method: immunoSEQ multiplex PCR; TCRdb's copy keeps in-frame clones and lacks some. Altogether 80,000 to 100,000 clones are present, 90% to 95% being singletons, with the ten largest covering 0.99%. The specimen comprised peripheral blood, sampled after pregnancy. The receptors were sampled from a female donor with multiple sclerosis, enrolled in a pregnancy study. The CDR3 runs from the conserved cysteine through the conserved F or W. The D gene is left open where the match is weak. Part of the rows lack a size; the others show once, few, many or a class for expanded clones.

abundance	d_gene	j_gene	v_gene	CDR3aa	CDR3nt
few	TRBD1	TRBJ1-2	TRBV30	CARSPQGGAGGYTF	TGTGCCCGGAGTCCGCAGGGGGGCGCGGGAGGCTACACCTTC
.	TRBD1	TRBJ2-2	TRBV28	CASSLDRVTTGELFF	TGTGCCAGCAGTTTAGACAGGGTTACTACCGGGGAGCTGTTTTTT
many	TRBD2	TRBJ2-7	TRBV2	CASRSGAYEQYF	TGTGCCAGCCGAAGCGGGGCCTACGAGCAGTACTTC
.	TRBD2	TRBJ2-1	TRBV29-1	CSVTLAGVGNEQFF	TGCAGCGTGACACTAGCGGGAGTTGGTAATGAGCAGTTCTTC
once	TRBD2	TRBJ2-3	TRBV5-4	CASSLGPGRVDTQYF	TGTGCCAGCAGCTTGGGACCCGGGAGGGTGGATACGCAGTATTTT
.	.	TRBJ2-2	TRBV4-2	CASSQDISTGELFF	TGTGCCAGCAGCCAAGATATTTCCACCGGGGAGCTGTTTTTT
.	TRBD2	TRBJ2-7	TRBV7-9	CASSLGALAGHEQYF	TGTGCCAGCAGCTTAGGTGCACTAGCGGGACACGAGCAGTACTTC
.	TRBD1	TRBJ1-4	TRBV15	CATSSRSGTGNEKLFF	TGTGCCACCAGCTCTCGCTCCGGGACAGGGAATGAAAAACTGTTTTTT
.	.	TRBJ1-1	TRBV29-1	CSVARDYTEAFF	TGCAGCGTTGCTCGGGACTACACTGAAGCTTTCTTT
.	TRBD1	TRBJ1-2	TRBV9	CASSATGDYGYTF	TGTGCCAGCAGCGCCACAGGGGACTATGGCTACACCTTC
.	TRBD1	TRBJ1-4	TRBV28	CASSRYGTGAFGRKFATNEKLFF	TGTGCCAGCAGTCGTTACGGGACAGGGGCCTTTGGTCGAAAATTTGCAACTAATGAAAAACTGTTTTTT
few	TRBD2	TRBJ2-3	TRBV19	CASSIVPHLAGGDTQYF	TGTGCCAGTAGTATAGTACCCCACCTAGCGGGAGGGGATACGCAGTATTTT
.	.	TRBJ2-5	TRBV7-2	CASSWRLREETQYF	TGTGCCAGCAGCTGGCGGTTGAGGGAGGAGACCCAGTACTTC
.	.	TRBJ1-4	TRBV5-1	CASSSSPATNEKLFF	TGCGCCAGCAGCAGTAGCCCAGCCACTAATGAAAAACTGTTTTTT
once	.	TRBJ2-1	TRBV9	CASSLRGSGISYNEQFF	TGTGCCAGCAGCCTTCGGGGTAGCGGAATCTCCTACAATGAGCAGTTCTTC
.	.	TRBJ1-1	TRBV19	CASSMSRTEAFF	TGTGCCAGTAGTATGTCCAGGACTGAAGCTTTCTTT
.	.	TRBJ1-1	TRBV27	CASSLSGIGTEAFF	TGTGCCAGCAGTTTGTCAGGGATCGGCACTGAAGCTTTCTTT
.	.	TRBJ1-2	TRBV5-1	CASSSGNYGYTF	TGCGCCAGCAGCTCAGGGAACTATGGCTACACCTTC
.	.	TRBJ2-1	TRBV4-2	CASSPQDGTRKYNEQFF	TGTGCCAGCAGCCCGCAAGATGGGACACGGAAATACAATGAGCAGTTCTTC
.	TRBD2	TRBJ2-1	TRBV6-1	CASSVIAGGYNEQFF	TGTGCCAGCAGTGTTATAGCGGGAGGCTACAATGAGCAGTTCTTC